Listed below are T cell receptor beta chains from one sample, sequenced in a study of human T cells and chemical hapten exposure. TCRdb called the RACE reads again in MiXCR, with one record for every CDR3 protein. Of tens of thousands of distinct CDR3 sequences listed, roughly a tenth are singletons. The sequencing used whole blood, collected in connection with sensitization to the hapten diphenylcyclopropenone (DPC). The receptors derive from a man aged 40-49 years with alopecia areata. Some clones in this sample may be carry-over from other donors' samples. Each CDR3 is given with its conserved first and last residue. Each record gives: D gene, V gene, clone size, J gene, CDR3 protein, CDR3 DNA. The D gene is left open where the match is weak. Clone size appears in some rows only: once, few, many, or a class for an expanded clone.

>-|TRBV12-3/TRBV12-4|-|TRBJ1-6
CASSLHGGDSPLHF
TGTGCCAGCAGTTTACACGGGGGGGATTCACCCCTCCACTTT
>-|TRBV19|-|TRBJ2-1
CASSIGQSDEQFF
TGTGCCAGTAGTATAGGTCAGTCCGATGAGCAGTTCTTC
>TRBD1|TRBV4-1|many|TRBJ1-3
CASSQDQGAFYGNTIYF
TGCGCCAGCAGCCAAGATCAGGGGGCCTTTTATGGAAACACCATATATTTT
>TRBD1|TRBV7-9|-|TRBJ2-3
CASSSDRGLPDTQYF
TGTGCCAGCAGCTCGGACAGGGGGCTTCCAGATACGCAGTATTTT
>TRBD1|TRBV6-5|few|TRBJ1-1
CASSEQGSSEAFF
TGTGCCAGCAGTGAACAGGGGTCTTCTGAAGCTTTCTTT
>-|TRBV7-9|few|TRBJ2-3
CASSPLADTQYF
TGTGCCAGCAGTCCCCTAGCGGATACGCAGTATTTT
>TRBD2|TRBV9|few|TRBJ2-1
CASSVLAGEYNEQFF
TGTGCCAGCAGCGTTCTAGCGGGAGAGTACAATGAGCAGTTCTTC
>-|TRBV10-3|-|TRBJ1-5
CAISESTVGGGTNQPQHF
TGTGCCATCAGTGAGTCGACGGTAGGTGGAGGGACGAATCAGCCCCAGCATTTT
>TRBD2|TRBV12-3/TRBV12-4|many|TRBJ2-3
CASSLSSGSTDTQYF
TGTGCCAGCAGTTTATCTAGCGGAAGCACAGATACGCAGTATTTT
>TRBD2|TRBV3-1|many|TRBJ2-2
CASSQDRGLAWNGELFF
TGTGCCAGCAGCCAAGATCGAGGACTAGCTTGGAACGGGGAGCTGTTTTTT
>-|TRBV20-1|-|TRBJ1-3
CSATDRSRGNTIYF
TGCAGTGCAACAGACAGAAGCCGTGGAAACACCATATATTTT
>TRBD2|TRBV7-2|few|TRBJ2-1
CASSLSGTSPHNEQFF
TGTGCCAGCAGCTTGTCCGGGACTAGCCCTCACAATGAGCAGTTCTTC
>-|TRBV19|-|TRBJ2-1
CASRENRGAFNNEQFF
TGTGCCAGTAGGGAAAACCGGGGAGCCTTTAACAATGAGCAGTTCTTC
>-|TRBV28|few|TRBJ2-1
CASSGASAAGSYNEQFF
TGTGCCAGCAGCGGAGCTAGTGCGGCGGGAAGCTACAATGAGCAGTTCTTC
>TRBD2|TRBV5-4|-|TRBJ2-1
CASSSGTSGSEQFF
TGTGCCAGCAGCTCGGGGACTAGCGGAAGTGAGCAGTTCTTC
>TRBD2|TRBV4-2|many|TRBJ2-3
CASSQDGGGADTQYF
TGTGCCAGCAGCCAAGATGGGGGGGGAGCAGATACGCAGTATTTT
>-|TRBV7-3|many|TRBJ1-1
CASSLSEGGEAFF
TGTGCCAGCAGCTTATCAGAGGGAGGTGAAGCTTTCTTT
>-|TRBV6-2/TRBV6-3|few|TRBJ1-1
CASTSLRPPKDTEAFF
TGTGCCAGCACGTCCCTCCGACCCCCTAAGGACACTGAAGCTTTCTTT
>TRBD2|TRBV20-1|-|TRBJ2-7
CSAESGRALYEQYF
TGCAGTGCTGAGAGCGGGAGGGCCCTGTACGAGCAGTACTTC
>-|TRBV5-1|-|TRBJ2-3
CASSLAQGRGADTQYF
TGCGCCAGCAGCTTGGCCCAGGGAAGGGGGGCAGATACGCAGTATTTT
>-|TRBV20-1|many|TRBJ1-6
CSARDDLSSYNSPLHF
TGCAGTGCTAGAGATGACCTGAGCTCCTATAATTCACCCCTCCACTTT
>-|TRBV6-6|few|TRBJ1-5
CASSPVSNQPQHF
TGTGCCAGCAGCCCCGTTAGCAATCAGCCCCAGCATTTT
>-|TRBV5-1|-|TRBJ2-5
CASSLQGAETQYF
TGCGCCAGCAGCCTACAGGGAGCGGAGACCCAGTACTTC
>-|TRBV7-2|few|TRBJ1-6
CASSLVVSDNSPLHF
TGTGCCAGCAGCTTAGTAGTCTCAGATAATTCACCCCTCCACTTT
>-|TRBV15|many|TRBJ1-5
CATSREGRVRQPQHF
TGTGCCACCAGCAGAGAGGGCAGGGTACGTCAGCCCCAGCATTTT
>TRBD1|TRBV29-1|few|TRBJ2-3
CSVDQGVADTQYF
TGCAGCGTTGACCAGGGGGTTGCAGATACGCAGTATTTT
>-|TRBV5-1|few|TRBJ2-3
CASSLEVADTQYF
TGCGCCAGCAGCTTGGAAGTCGCAGATACGCAGTATTTT
>-|TRBV6-4|-|TRBJ1-5
CASSMGPGLPQHF
TGTGCCAGCAGTATGGGCCCGGGGTTGCCCCAGCATTTT
>TRBD2|TRBV28|few|TRBJ2-1
CASPPRLAGGDNEQFF
TGTGCCAGCCCCCCAAGACTAGCGGGAGGGGACAATGAGCAGTTCTTC
>-|TRBV28|few|TRBJ1-3
CASSLWETGRNTIYF
TGTGCCAGCAGTTTATGGGAGACGGGCCGAAACACCATATATTTT
>-|TRBV6-5|-|TRBJ2-1
CASNKRSLSYNEQFF
TGTGCCAGCAACAAGCGGTCACTCTCCTACAATGAGCAGTTCTTC
>TRBD2|TRBV4-1|few|TRBJ2-1
CASRGLAGLNEQFF
TGCGCCAGCAGGGGACTAGCGGGACTGAATGAGCAGTTCTTC
>TRBD1|TRBV18|few|TRBJ2-5
CASSPGTGGLETQYF
TGTGCCAGCTCACCCGGGACAGGGGGCTTGGAGACCCAGTACTTC
>-|TRBV2|-|TRBJ2-3
CASREGLNTQYF
TGTGCCAGCAGAGAGGGACTTAATACGCAGTATTTT
>TRBD1|TRBV7-9|-|TRBJ1-4
CASSKDRGDEKLFF
TGTGCCAGCAGCAAAGACAGGGGGGATGAAAAACTGTTTTTT
>TRBD2|TRBV7-2|-|TRBJ2-1
CASSLATGLAGVGNEQFF
TGTGCCAGCAGCTTAGCGACGGGACTAGCGGGAGTAGGGAATGAGCAGTTCTTC
>-|TRBV6-5|-|TRBJ2-3
CASSSPSRTTDTQYF
TGTGCCAGCAGTTCCCCCTCCCGCACCACAGATACGCAGTATTTT
>TRBD2|TRBV5-4|many|TRBJ2-5
CASSLMGGDTQYF
TGTGCCAGCAGCCTCATGGGGGGGGATACCCAGTACTTC
>TRBD2|TRBV20-1|few|TRBJ2-3
CSARSGLAGRDTQYF
TGCAGTGCTAGGTCGGGACTAGCGGGCCGAGATACGCAGTATTTT
>-|TRBV28|-|TRBJ1-2
CASSYGSGATNYGYTF
TGTGCCAGCAGTTACGGATCCGGGGCTACCAACTATGGCTACACCTTC
>-|TRBV20-1|few|TRBJ2-3
CSATPGASTDTQYF
TGCAGTGCCACACCCGGCGCAAGCACAGATACGCAGTATTTT
>-|TRBV28|few|TRBJ1-2
CASSSWAGEYYGYTF
TGTGCCAGCAGTTCCTGGGCGGGGGAATACTATGGCTACACCTTC
>-|TRBV24-1|-|TRBJ2-2
CATSSETGLNTGELFF
TGTGCCACCAGCTCCGAAACAGGGCTGAACACCGGGGAGCTGTTTTTT
>-|TRBV6-2/TRBV6-3|few|TRBJ2-2
CASSYIPPGAELFF
TGTGCCAGCAGTTACATCCCGCCCGGGGCGGAGCTGTTTTTT
>-|TRBV6-2/TRBV6-3|-|TRBJ1-1
CAAQDGAEAFF
TGTGCCGCCCAGGACGGCGCTGAAGCTTTCTTT
>-|TRBV5-1|many|TRBJ1-1
CASSLNSNTEAFF
TGCGCCAGCAGCTTGAATTCTAACACTGAAGCTTTCTTT